These 23 T cell receptor beta chains were sequenced from one sample in a study of cytomegalovirus exposure and HLA in healthy donors. The PCR made use of 60 Vbeta and 13 Jbeta primers. Libraries were prepared by immunoSEQ multiplex PCR; TCRdb keeps only in-frame clonotypes and omits some of them. The sample shows around 150,000 clones, 70% to 90% of them seen only once. The sequencing input was PBMCs. The receptor source for this set is a woman between 25 and 40 years old in good health and CMV-seronegative.

The rearrangement links TRBV2 to TRBJ2-7, with D perhaps TRBD2 (5 bases). V lost 4 bases and J 2 bases, leaving 12 bases between the germline ends. This CDR3 has 14 residues. CDR1 and CDR2 (germline): SNHLY, FYNNEI. CDR3 residues: CASSGSEATYEQYF. CDR3 DNA sequence: TGTGCCAGCAGTGGTAGCGAAGCAACCTACGAGCAGTACTTC.

The chain uses TRBV27 and TRBJ2-2, with 11 bases aligning to TRBD1. Trimming removed 3 bases from V and 6 bases from J; junction bases left unmatched: 6. Germline CDR1 reads MNHEY; CDR2 reads SMNVEV (reference sequence). The CDR3 is made up of 16 amino acids. The CDR3 sequence: CASSLDRGQSAGELFF. DNA of the CDR3: TGTGCCAGCAGTTTGGACAGGGGGCAGTCTGCCGGGGAGCTGTTTTTT.

This chain uses TRBV9 with TRBJ2-5; 13 nucleotides match TRBD2. Germline lookup yields CDR1 SGDLS and CDR2 YYNGEE. Trimming removed 3 bases from V and 1 base from J; junction bases left unmatched: 6. The CDR3 loop spans 17 amino acids. The chain's CDR3 is CASSGSRLAGGQETQYF. CDR3 nucleotide sequence: TGTGCCAGCAGCGGATCAAGACTAGCGGGGGGCCAAGAGACCCAGTACTTC. The full variable domain, in which reference TRBV9 and TRBJ2-5 provide the parts outside the CDR3, is DSGVTQTPKHLITATGQRVTLRCSPRSGDLSVYWYQQSLDQGLQFLIQYYNGEERAKGNILERFSAQQFPDLHSELNLSSLELGDSALYFCASSGSRLAGGQETQYFGPGTRLLVL.

V is TRBV29-1 and J is TRBJ2-5; 8 nucleotides align to TRBD2. Germline V lookup: CDR1 SQVTM, CDR2 ANQGSEA. V was pared by 7 bases and J by 4 bases, with 8 bases of the junction left unmatched. CDR3 length: 13 residues. CDR3 DNA: TGCAGCGCCCGTGGACTAGCAGGAGAGACCCAGTACTTC. It specifies CSARGLAGETQYF.

Only one count was recorded for this clone. The J gene is TRBJ2-1, the V gene TRBV11-2; 7 nucleotides line up with TRBD1. Trimming removed 2 bases from V and 4 bases from J; junction bases left unmatched: 8. CDR3 size: 16 residues. Germline V gives CDR1 SGHAT, CDR2 FQNNGV. The CDR3 region has the DNA TGTGCCAGCAGCTTAAGAGGGGGCCCCCTGTACAATGAGCAGTTCTTC. It is translated as CASSLRGGPLYNEQFF.

This clone appeared once. The V and J genes are TRBV7-2 and TRBJ2-1; D remains ambiguous. The V gene lost 8 bases and the J gene lost 2 bases, with 7 bases spanning the gap. CDR3 size: 12 residues. CDR1 is SGHTA, CDR2 FQGNSA, per germline. CDR3: CASGPPYNEQFF. For the CDR3, the DNA is TGTGCCAGCGGCCCACCCTACAATGAGCAGTTCTTC.

The gene calls are TRBV6-5 and TRBJ2-5; D perhaps matches TRBD1 (6 bases). CDR1 is MNHEY and CDR2 is SVGAGI in the germline V gene. The CDR3 sequence is 14 residues long. Trimming cost V 6 bases and J 2 bases, with 13 bases left between them. The CDR3 reads CASSQGQLQETQYF. In DNA form, the CDR3 reads TGTGCCAGCAGCCAGGGGCAGTTACAAGAGACCCAGTACTTC.

The chain employs TRBV7-9 and TRBJ1-5, with 9 bases identical to TRBD1. CDR3 length: 17 residues. Trimming took 4 bases from V and 0 from J; bases not matched to a gene: 7. Germline-derived CDR1 and CDR2 are SEHNR and FQNEAQ (reference sequence). CDR3 in amino acids: CASSSGQGAPSNQPQHF. The DNA for the CDR3 is TGTGCCAGCAGCTCGGGACAGGGCGCACCTAGCAATCAGCCCCAGCATTTT. The full variable domain, rest sourced from reference TRBV7-9 and TRBJ1-5, is DTGVSQNPRHKITKRGQNVTFRCDPISEHNRLYWYRQTLGQGPEFLTYFQNEAQLEKSRLLSDRFSAERPKGSFSTLEIQRTEQGDSAMYLCASSSGQGAPSNQPQHFGDGTRLSIL.

The gene calls are TRBV9 and TRBJ2-3; 12 bases line up with TRBD2. J lost 2 bases, V lost 2 bases, and 12 bases had no gene match. The CDR3 is 19 amino acids. Germline lookup yields CDR1 SGDLS and CDR2 YYNGEE. CDR3 nucleotide sequence: TGTGCCAGCAGCGTCGCGGGAGGGACTAGCGGGTGGGACACAGATACGCAGTATTTT. Its protein product is CASSVAGGTSGWDTDTQYF.

This chain connects TRBV2 to TRBJ2-3; the D gene is possibly TRBD1 (6 bases). V shed 10 bases and J shed 1 base, with 9 bases lying between them. The CDR3 contains 12 residues. In germline, CDR1 is SNHLY, CDR2 FYNNEI. The CDR3 region has the DNA TGTGCCACCCACAGGGGCACAGATACGCAGTATTTT. Translating gives CATHRGTDTQYF.

The rearrangement links TRBV5-1 to TRBJ2-5, with 12 bases identical to TRBD2. CDR1 is SGHRS, CDR2 YFSETQ, per germline. The CDR3 is 18 amino acids. After removal of 4 bases from V and 5 bases from J, the junction contained 15 bases not matched to a gene. The CDR3 bases are TGCGCCAGCAGCCCTGGGACTAGCGGGCGCCCATGGGGGGAGACCCAGTACTTC. It translates to CASSPGTSGRPWGETQYF.

This clone was found once. The V and J genes are TRBV18 and TRBJ2-5; the D gene is possibly TRBD2 (6 bases). The ends were cut back, 3 bases at V and 7 bases at J, with 15 bases in the middle. The CDR3 spans 14 residues. CDR1 and CDR2 (germline): KGHSH, LQKENI. In DNA form, the CDR3 reads TGTGCCAGCTCACCCCAGGGACTTTCTTGGACCCAGTACTTC. This gives the protein CASSPQGLSWTQYF.

About this clone itself: The sample holds other DNA sequences that translate to the same CDR3. The rearrangement links TRBV5-1 to TRBJ2-1; no clear D gene. CDR1 is SGHRS, CDR2 YFSETQ, per germline. Deletions cut 0 bases from V and 1 base from J, with 8 bases between. This CDR3 spans 15 amino acids. CDR3 nucleotides: TGCGCCAGCAGCTTGGATACTGTGTCCTACAATGAGCAGTTCTTC. Residues: CASSLDTVSYNEQFF.

This rearrangement joins TRBV5-1 to TRBJ1-2; the D is unclear. The CDR3 has 13 amino acids. Germline V gene sequence: CDR1 SGHRS, CDR2 YFSETQ. V lost 2 bases to trimming and J lost 0 bases, with 5 bases between them. The CDR3 DNA is TGCGCCAGCAGCTTTCAAACTAACTATGGCTACACCTTC. It specifies CASSFQTNYGYTF.

The chain couples TRBV9 to TRBJ2-2; TRBD2 agrees at 7 bases. The junction had 3 bases not matched to a gene; V was cut back by 1 base and J by 0 bases. CDR1 is SGDLS and CDR2 is YYNGEE in the germline V gene. This CDR3 has 16 amino acids. The CDR3 DNA follows: TGTGCCAGCAGCGTACTAGCGGAAACGAACACCGGGGAGCTGTTTTTT. It translates to CASSVLAETNTGELFF.

The chain joins TRBV5-1 to TRBJ2-1; D uncertain. This CDR3 has 12 residues. Germline CDR1 reads SGHRS; CDR2 reads YFSETQ. The V gene lost 4 bases and the J gene lost 9 bases, with 11 bases spanning the gap. The chain's CDR3 is CASSPYSGEQFF. In DNA form, the CDR3 reads TGCGCCAGCAGCCCGTACTCCGGTGAGCAGTTCTTC. The full variable domain, its missing parts supplied by reference TRBV5-1 and TRBJ2-1, is KAGVTQTPRYLIKTRGQQVTLSCSPISGHRSVSWYQQTPGQGLQFLFEYFSETQRNKGNFPGRFSGRQFSNSRSEMNVSTLELGDSALYLCASSPYSGEQFFGPGTRLTVL.

This clone was recorded once. This chain joins TRBV11-2 and TRBJ1-3; tentatively, D is TRBD1 (5 bases). V was cut by 1 base and J by 0 bases, with 7 bases left in between. Germline V gene sequence: CDR1 SGHAT, CDR2 FQNNGV. This CDR3 has 15 residues. The chain's CDR3 is CASSLVQGSGNTIYF. CDR3 bases: TGTGCCAGCAGCTTAGTGCAGGGCTCTGGAAACACCATATATTTT.

Points on this clone: At one end the junction does not follow the germline gene, possibly because of a read error. The rearrangement uses TRBV18 and TRBJ2-7; 9 bases fit TRBD2. Germline values: CDR1 KGHSH, CDR2 LQKENI. CDR3 length: 17 residues. The CDR3 DNA follows: TGTGCCAGCTCAGCACCCACCACTAGCGGGCCAATCTACGAGCAGTACTTC. This gives the protein CASSAPTTSGPIYEQYF.

The chain employs TRBV29-1 and TRBJ2-1; D unclear. Germline lookup yields CDR1 SQVTM and CDR2 ANQGSEA. The CDR3 sequence is 11 residues long. V gave up 5 bases and J gave up 4 bases, with 6 bases separating them. CDR3 amino acids: CSVTQYNEQFF. As DNA, the CDR3 is TGCAGCGTTACACAGTACAATGAGCAGTTCTTC.

The chain recombines TRBV29-1 with TRBJ2-5; 9 nucleotides agree with TRBD2. The J call is doubtful: the DNA matches TRBJ2-7 better. Germline CDR1 and CDR2: SQVTM and ANQGSEA. This CDR3 is 13 amino acids long. The CDR3, as DNA: TGCAGCGTTGTGCGGGGACTAGCTAACGAGCAGTACTTC. Its protein is CSVVRGLANEQYF.

This clone was observed a single time. The rearrangement joins TRBV19 to TRBJ1-1, with 7 bases fitting TRBD1. V was clipped by 6 bases and J by 3 bases; unmatched bases: 10. The CDR3 has 15 amino acids. Germline loops: CDR1 LNHDA, CDR2 SQIVND (reference sequence). CDR3 DNA: TGTGCCAGTAGGTGGGACAGCGGGAGGGACACTGAAGCTTTCTTT. It specifies CASRWDSGRDTEAFF.

The gene calls are TRBV27 and TRBJ2-3; 8 nucleotides agree with TRBD1. Germline V gene data show CDR1 as MNHEY and CDR2 as SMNVEV (reference sequence). J was trimmed by 7 bases and V by 6 bases; bases with no gene match: 9. The CDR3 consists of 14 residues. The CDR3 DNA reads as TGTGCCAGCAGGGACAGGGTCTTGCCTAATACGCAGTATTTT. It encodes CASRDRVLPNTQYF.

This clone occurred a few times. The chain employs TRBV27 and TRBJ2-6, with D possibly being TRBD1 (5 bases). The length of the CDR3 is 15 residues. Germline assignment: CDR1 MNHEY and CDR2 SMNVEV (reference sequence). The V end lost 4 bases, the J end lost 0 bases, and 7 bases lay between the germline ends. Written as DNA, the CDR3 is TGTGCCAGCAGTTCAGGGCGCTCTGGGGCCAACGTCCTGACTTTC. This encodes CASSSGRSGANVLTF.